A selection of T cell receptor beta chains follows, all from one sample in a study of T cell changes during pregnancy in multiple sclerosis. This table comes from immunoSEQ multiplex PCR, and its TCRdb copy is limited to in-frame clones, with some not included. Among approximately 44,000 clones listed, about 90% were seen once. Source: CD4+ T cells from peripheral blood mononuclear cells, taken before pregnancy. These receptors all stem from a female donor with multiple sclerosis, enrolled in a pregnancy study. The CDR3 runs from the conserved cysteine through the conserved F or W. A D gene is named only where the DNA matches it firmly. The size entry is marked missing in some rows and otherwise reads once, few, many or a size class.

>TRBV9|TRBJ2-1|few|NA
TGTGCCAGCAGCGTGAGGGACTGGCCCAGTGAGCAGTTCTTC
CASSVRDWPSEQFF
>TRBV6-5|TRBJ2-2|NA|NA
TGTGCCAGCTTTAAGGGAGGGAACACCGGGGAGCTGTTTTTT
CASFKGGNTGELFF
>TRBV7-2|TRBJ2-3|once|TRBD2
TGTGCCAGCAGCTTAGCCTGGGGCGGGGGGAACCCTAGCACAGATACGCAGTATTTT
CASSLAWGGGNPSTDTQYF
>TRBV9|TRBJ2-3|NA|NA
TGTGCCAGCAGCGTAGTGAGTAGCACAGATACGCAGTATTTT
CASSVVSSTDTQYF
>TRBV5-1|TRBJ1-1|NA|NA
TGCGCCAGCAGCTTGAGTGCCAGGACTGAAGCTTTCTTT
CASSLSARTEAFF
>TRBV18|TRBJ2-7|NA|TRBD1
TGTGCCAGCTCACCAATCGGACAGGGGGGTGACGAGCAGTACTTC
CASSPIGQGGDEQYF
>TRBV5-6|TRBJ2-7|NA|TRBD2
TGTGCCAGCAGCTCCTACCGGGGTAGCGGGGGTTCCTACGAGCAGTACTTC
CASSSYRGSGGSYEQYF
>TRBV12-5|TRBJ2-5|NA|TRBD2
TGTGCTAGTGCCTTGGCCCTCGGGGGGGAAGAGACCCAGTACTTC
CASALALGGEETQYF
>TRBV7-2|TRBJ2-3|NA|TRBD2
TGTGCCAGCAGCGTGCTAGCGGGGGGTACAGATACGCAGTATTTT
CASSVLAGGTDTQYF
>TRBV6-5|TRBJ1-2|NA|TRBD1
TGTGCCAGCAGTTCCATGGACAGGGGGGATGGCTACACCTTC
CASSSMDRGDGYTF
>TRBV5-5|TRBJ2-2|NA|NA
TGTGCCAGCAGCTTTGGTGTGACAGCTGCCGGGGAGCTGTTTTTT
CASSFGVTAAGELFF
>TRBV6-4|TRBJ2-3|NA|TRBD2
TGTGCCAGCAGTGAGGGACTAGCCACAGATACGCAGTATTTT
CASSEGLATDTQYF
>TRBV2|TRBJ1-1|NA|TRBD1
TGTGCCAGCAGTGATCAGGGGGCGACGACCGAGGCTTTCTTT
CASSDQGATTEAFF
>TRBV18|TRBJ1-6|NA|NA
TGTGCCAGCTCAGCCAACAGGGAGCGAGAGTCACCCCTCCACTTT
CASSANRERESPLHF
>TRBV5-6|TRBJ1-6|NA|TRBD1
TGTGCCAGCAGCCTGACCGGGACAGGGAATTCACCCCTCCACTTT
CASSLTGTGNSPLHF
>TRBV5-1|TRBJ2-1|NA|TRBD2
TGCGCCAGCAGCTTCACTGGTCCTAGCGGGGTCTACAATGAGCAGTTCTTC
CASSFTGPSGVYNEQFF
>TRBV19|TRBJ1-3|NA|NA
TGTGCCAGTAGGCGTCAGGGGAACTCTGGAAACACCATATATTTT
CASRRQGNSGNTIYF
>TRBV6-6|TRBJ2-4|NA|NA
TGTGCCAGCAGGGGAGCGGTAGCCAAAAACATTCAGTACTTC
CASRGAVAKNIQYF
>TRBV4-2|TRBJ2-1|once|TRBD2
TGTGCCAGCAGCCGGGCTAGCGGGGACAATGAGCAGTTCTTC
CASSRASGDNEQFF
>TRBV7-2|TRBJ2-5|NA|TRBD1
TGTGCCAGCAGCTCGGGACAGGGGGAGACCCAGTACTTC
CASSSGQGETQYF